Listed here are 12 T cell receptor beta chains from one sample, sequenced in a study of response to subunit inactivated influenza vaccine. TCRdb reanalysed the RT-PCR reads using MiXCR and keeps one entry per CDR3 protein. The sample contains 450,000 to 700,000 distinct CDR3 sequences, roughly 15% of which appear only once. The sample here was PBMCs from blood, taken less than 13 days after vaccination. These receptors all come from a man in his fifties who received an inactivated influenza vaccine.

This clonotype came up a few times. The chain employs TRBV4-1 and TRBJ2-7, with 10 bases matching TRBD1. The germline V gene encodes CDR1 MGHRA and CDR2 YSYEKL. This CDR3 contains 15 residues. The trim removed 5 bases at V and 7 bases at J, leaving 11 bases unmatched. CDR3 sequence: CASSNPGQGTREQYF. The CDR3, as DNA: TGCGCCAGCAGCAATCCGGGACAGGGGACAAGGGAGCAGTACTTC.

The sample holds a few counts of this clonotype. This sequence joins TRBV28 and TRBJ2-5, with 7 bases fitting TRBD1. Germline loops: CDR1 MDHEN, CDR2 SYDVKM. CDR3 length: 15 residues. V lost 4 bases to trimming and J lost 4 bases; unmatched junction nucleotides: 9. CDR3 in amino acids: CASSSQGDRRETQYF. The CDR3 DNA sequence: TGTGCCAGCAGTTCTCAGGGGGACAGAAGAGAGACCCAGTACTTC.

This clonotype was observed many times. The chain uses TRBV7-7 and TRBJ1-4, with 7 bases that match TRBD1. The CDR3 has 15 amino acids. V gave up 5 bases and J gave up 4 bases; unmatched junction bases: 7. From germline, CDR1 is SSHAT and CDR2 FNYEAQ (reference sequence). The CDR3 reads CASSKSTGFNEKLFF. In nucleotides, the CDR3 is TGTGCCAGCAGCAAGTCGACAGGGTTTAATGAAAAACTGTTTTTT.

This clonotype was counted between two and nine times. The V call is TRBV12-3 or TRBV12-4, the J call TRBJ2-5; 8 positions match TRBD2. Trimming cost V 1 base and J 1 base; bases outside gene matches: 2. The CDR3 is made up of 15 amino acids. The CDR3 bases are TGTGCCAGCAGTTTAGGTGGGACTAGCCAAGAGACCCAGTACTTC. Translated: CASSLGGTSQETQYF.

The V gene is TRBV28, the J gene TRBJ1-2, with D uncertain. CDR1 is MDHEN, CDR2 SYDVKM, per germline. The germline V and J ends were trimmed by 5 bases and 4 bases, with 8 bases remaining between them. This CDR3 has 12 residues. In DNA form, the CDR3 reads TGTGCCAGCAGTGGAGAATTCTATGGCTACACCTTC. Its protein is CASSGEFYGYTF.

The chain uses TRBV7-3 and TRBJ2-5, with D perhaps matching TRBD1 (5 bases). Trimming took off 1 base at V and 9 bases at J, with 15 bases between the two ends. CDR3 length equals 14 residues. From germline, CDR1 is SGHTA and CDR2 FQGTGA. CDR3 sequence reads: CASSLSPGRMAQYF. The CDR3 DNA sequence: TGTGCCAGCAGCTTAAGCCCAGGGCGGATGGCCCAGTACTTC.

The J gene is TRBJ1-1, the V gene TRBV5-1; the match to TRBD1 covers 9 bases. This CDR3 comprises 13 residues. The V and J ends lost 1 base and 9 bases, in that order; junction bases with no gene match: 4. CDR1 and CDR2 (germline): SGHRS, YFSETQ. CDR3 nucleotide sequence: TGCGCCAGCAGCTTGCAGGGGACAGGGCAAGCTTTCTTT. Translation gives CASSLQGTGQAFF.

The chain employs TRBV5-4 and TRBJ2-1; 9 bases match TRBD1. The CDR3 runs to 14 residues. Germline V lookup: CDR1 SGHNT, CDR2 YYREEE (reference sequence). With 7 bases clipped from V and 5 bases from J, the junction kept 7 bases outside the gene matches. The CDR3 DNA reads as TGTGCCAGCTCTTGGACAGGGGCCCACAATGAGCAGTTCTTC. Its protein is CASSWTGAHNEQFF. Combining the CDR3 with reference TRBV5-4 and TRBJ2-1 gives the whole variable domain ETGVTQSPTHLIKTRGQQVTLRCSSQSGHNTVSWYQQALGQGPQFIFQYYREEENGRGNFPPRFSGLQFPNYSSELNVNALELDDSALYLCASSWTGAHNEQFFGPGTRLTVL.

Only a few counts were recorded for this clonotype. This chain links TRBV20-1 with TRBJ1-6, with D possibly being TRBD1 (6 bases). The CDR3 has 12 amino acids. The ends were cut back, 5 bases at V and 8 bases at J, with 10 bases in the middle. CDR1 is DFQATT, CDR2 SNEGSKA, per germline (reference sequence). This CDR3 is CSAARQDSPLHF. CDR3 nucleotides: TGCAGTGCTGCCCGACAGGATTCACCCCTCCACTTT.

The sample holds many counts of this clonotype. The CDR3, as DNA: TGCGCCAGCAGCTTACGACAGGGGCAGGCGCCCCAGCATTTT. As protein: CASSLRQGQAPQHF. This chain joins TRBV4-1 and TRBJ1-5, with TRBD1 matching over 8 bases. Germline assignment: CDR1 MGHRA and CDR2 YSYEKL. The V segment lost 5 bases and the J segment 9 bases; nucleotides outside the gene matches: 9. The CDR3 loop spans 14 amino acids.

This clonotype has only a few counts. This chain uses TRBV19 with TRBJ2-5; 8 positions match TRBD1. Looked up from germline, CDR1 is LNHDA and CDR2 is SQIVND (reference sequence). CDR3 length: 13 residues. With V trimmed by 5 bases and J by 7 bases, 6 bases remained unmatched. The CDR3 loop is CASSPGQGGTQYF. CDR3 in DNA: TGTGCCAGTAGTCCCGGACAGGGTGGGACCCAGTACTTC.

The chain is built from TRBV6-5 and TRBJ2-5; D not certain. The germline V and J ends were trimmed by 0 bases and 1 base, with 9 bases remaining between them. The germline V gene has CDR1 MNHEY and CDR2 SVGAGI. This CDR3 contains 15 residues. The CDR3 spells CASSYSLGFQETQYF. The CDR3 nucleotides read TGTGCCAGCAGTTACTCTCTTGGGTTCCAAGAGACCCAGTACTTC.